These 7 T cell receptor beta chains were all obtained from the same sample, sequenced in a study of blood T cell repertoires in COVID-19. Profiled with immunoSEQ multiplex PCR; TCRdb holds only in-frame clones, not every one. The data show about 60,000 clones, 80% to 90% seen once. Sequences were obtained from peripheral blood. The receptors originated from a man aged 55 to 70 with acute or convalescent COVID-19.

This chain connects TRBV19 to TRBJ2-6; D is possibly TRBD1 (6 bases). V lost 10 bases and J 2 bases, leaving 12 bases between the germline ends. The CDR3 sequence is 14 residues long. Germline CDR1 and CDR2: LNHDA and SQIVND (reference sequence). The CDR3 bases are TGTGCCACCCGTCCAGGGGCTGGGGCCAACGTCCTGACTTTC. Translating gives CATRPGAGANVLTF.

The chain joins TRBV7-2 to TRBJ1-3; 9 bases are a match to TRBD1. Germline V gives CDR1 SGHTA, CDR2 FQGNSA. The CDR3 runs to 15 residues. V gave up 3 bases and J gave up 2 bases; unmatched junction bases: 2. The CDR3 coding sequence is TGTGCCAGCAGCTTGGGACAGGGAACTGGAAACACCATATATTTT. This gives the protein CASSLGQGTGNTIYF.

The chain employs TRBV11-3 and TRBJ2-5, with 15 bases aligning to TRBD2. Germline CDR1 and CDR2: SGHNT and YENEEA. Trimming removed 4 bases from V and 4 bases from J; junction bases left unmatched: 4. The CDR3 length is 16 residues. The CDR3: CASSSRTSGRVETQYF. DNA for the CDR3: TGTGCCAGCAGCTCCCGGACTAGCGGGAGGGTAGAGACCCAGTACTTC.

The chain employs TRBV24-1 and TRBJ1-2; no clear D. Looked up from germline, CDR1 is KGHDR and CDR2 is SFDVKD. This CDR3 has 14 amino acids. V was trimmed by 1 base and J by 6 bases, leaving 11 bases between them. The CDR3, as DNA: TGTGCCACCAGTGATTTAGGAGGGAGAGATGGCTACACCTTC. Encoded protein: CATSDLGGRDGYTF.

This chain connects TRBV19 to TRBJ2-7, with D perhaps matching TRBD2 (6 bases). CDR1 is LNHDA, CDR2 SQIVND, per germline (reference sequence). The V and J ends lost 10 bases and 1 base respectively, with 11 bases between them. The CDR3 spans 12 residues. The CDR3 region is CATSGLSYEQYF. The CDR3 DNA sequence: TGTGCCACTTCGGGACTTTCCTACGAGCAGTACTTC.

This chain uses TRBV5-6 with TRBJ1-1; D unclear. Trimming left V 7 bases short and J 0 bases short, with 13 bases between. From germline, CDR1 is SGHDT and CDR2 YYEEEE. The length of the CDR3 is 14 residues. The CDR3 sequence: CASSRGLVNTEAFF. The CDR3 coding sequence is TGTGCCAGCTCCAGAGGGCTGGTGAACACTGAAGCTTTCTTT.

This sequence joins TRBV19 and TRBJ2-7, with D possibly matching TRBD1 (7 bases). The ends were cut back, 7 bases at V and 0 bases at J, with 19 bases in the middle. Germline CDR1 and CDR2: LNHDA and SQIVND (reference sequence). The CDR3 sequence is 16 residues long. CDR3 residues: CASTPQGGQSSYEQYF. In DNA form, the CDR3 reads TGTGCCAGTACTCCCCAGGGGGGCCAGAGCTCCTACGAGCAGTACTTC.